This entry lists 20 T cell receptor beta chains sequenced from one sample in a study of blood T cell repertoires in COVID-19. Sequencing used immunoSEQ multiplex PCR; TCRdb keeps in-frame clones, though not all of them. The table lists 50,000 or so clones, 75% to 85% of them singletons. Sequencing input: peripheral blood. These receptors all stem from a man aged 35 to 55 with acute or convalescent COVID-19.

This chain links TRBV11-3 with TRBJ2-7; 7 bases fit TRBD1. The V gene's germline CDR1 is SGHNT and CDR2 YENEEA. The CDR3 loop spans 14 amino acids. The V gene end was trimmed by 5 bases and the J gene end by 3 bases; junction bases not matched to a gene: 7. The CDR3 is CASSPPTGNYEQYF. The CDR3 DNA is TGTGCCAGCAGCCCCCCGACAGGGAACTACGAGCAGTACTTC.

V is TRBV7-9 and J is TRBJ1-6; D not resolved. CDR1 and CDR2 (germline): SEHNR, FQNEAQ (reference sequence). Trimming took off 1 base at V and 5 bases at J, with 6 bases between the two ends. This CDR3 region has 14 residues. The CDR3 nucleotides read TGTGCCAGCAGCTTAGGGGCACATAATTCACCCCTCCACTTT. It encodes CASSLGAHNSPLHF.

The chain uses TRBV7-2 and TRBJ2-3; 7 nucleotides line up with TRBD1. Per the germline V gene, CDR1 is SGHTA and CDR2 is FQGNSA. The CDR3 is made up of 14 amino acids. V shed 5 bases, J shed 11 bases, and the junction held 13 bases outside the gene matches. The CDR3 here is CASSVGTAPGRQYF. CDR3 DNA sequence: TGTGCCAGCAGCGTGGGGACAGCCCCGGGACGGCAGTATTTT. The variable domain in full, completed from reference TRBV7-2 and TRBJ2-3, reads GAGVSQSPSNKVTEKGKDVELRCDPISGHTALYWYRQSLGQGLEFLIYFQGNSAPDKSGLPSDRFSAERTGGSVSTLTIQRTQQEDSAVYLCASSVGTAPGRQYFGPGTRLTVL.

This chain joins TRBV19 and TRBJ1-2, with 9 bases matching TRBD1. V dropped 3 bases and J dropped 8; count of bases not matched to a gene: 7. The length of the CDR3 is 14 residues. Germline assignment: CDR1 LNHDA and CDR2 SQIVND (reference sequence). This CDR3 is CASSILGQGNGYTF. In DNA form, the CDR3 reads TGTGCCAGTAGTATTTTGGGACAGGGTAACGGCTACACCTTC. The full variable domain, completed using reference TRBV19 and TRBJ1-2, is DGGITQSPKYLFRKEGQNVTLSCEQNLNHDAMYWYRQDPGQGLRLIYYSQIVNDFQKGDIAEGYSVSREKKESFPLTVTSAQKNPTAFYLCASSILGQGNGYTFGSGTRLTVV.

V is TRBV10-3 and J is TRBJ1-2; TRBD1 agrees at 7 bases. Germline assignment: CDR1 ENHRY and CDR2 SYGVKD. V dropped 6 bases and J dropped 0; count of bases not matched to a gene: 4. The CDR3 has 14 amino acids. The CDR3 DNA reads as TGTGCCATCAGGGGGACAGCTGCTAACTATGGCTACACCTTC. Residues: CAIRGTAANYGYTF.

The chain employs TRBV29-1 and TRBJ1-2; D gene uncertain. This CDR3 spans 12 amino acids. From germline, CDR1 is SQVTM and CDR2 ANQGSEA. With 4 bases removed from V and 2 bases from J, the gap between germline ends came to 8 bases. CDR3 bases: TGCAGCGTTGGATCGCGGAACTATGGCTACACCTTC. The encoded protein is CSVGSRNYGYTF. The full variable domain, completed using reference TRBV29-1 and TRBJ1-2, is SAVISQKPSRDICQRGTSLTIQCQVDSQVTMMFWYRQQPGQSLTLIATANQGSEATYESGFVIDKFPISRPNLTFSTLTVSNMSPEDSSIYLCSVGSRNYGYTFGSGTRLTVV.

The rearrangement links TRBV5-8 to TRBJ1-4, with unresolved D. The CDR3 is 18 residues long. V lost 0 bases, J lost 3 bases, and 18 bases lay in between. CDR1 and CDR2 from the germline V gene are SGHTS and YDEGEE. CDR3 DNA: TGTGCCAGCAGCTTGGAGCCAGTTACCGCCGGGGCTAATGAAAAACTGTTTTTT. Protein sequence: CASSLEPVTAGANEKLFF.

The J gene is TRBJ2-5, the V gene TRBV20-1, with 8 bases aligning to TRBD2. The CDR3 is 13 residues long. V lost 5 bases and J lost 3; bases outside the gene matches: 5. The germline V gene has CDR1 DFQATT and CDR2 SNEGSKA (reference sequence). The chain's CDR3 is CSAGDSGKETQYF. The CDR3 nucleotides are TGCAGTGCTGGTGATAGCGGGAAAGAGACCCAGTACTTC.

The V and J genes are TRBV24-1 and TRBJ2-1; TRBD2 agrees at 8 bases. V was pared by 5 bases and J by 0 bases, with 5 bases of the junction left unmatched. This CDR3 comprises 16 residues. The V gene's germline CDR1 is KGHDR and CDR2 SFDVKD. CDR3 in DNA: TGTGCCACCAGTGCCCGCCTAGCGGGCTCCTACAATGAGCAGTTCTTC. Its protein product is CATSARLAGSYNEQFF.

The chain couples TRBV3-1 (or the pseudogene TRBV3-2) to TRBJ2-5; 7 positions match TRBD2. CDR3 size: 15 residues. Germline loops: CDR1 LGHDT, CDR2 YNNKEL (reference sequence). Trimming cost V 4 bases and J 5 bases; bases outside gene matches: 10. CDR3 sequence reads: CASSPTGGGWETQYF. The CDR3 DNA follows: TGTGCCAGCAGCCCCACCGGCGGGGGATGGGAGACCCAGTACTTC.

The chain joins TRBV19 to TRBJ1-2; D might be TRBD1 (6 bases). CDR3 length equals 16 residues. The germline V gene has CDR1 LNHDA and CDR2 SQIVND (reference sequence). V shed 3 bases and J shed 3 bases, with 17 bases lying between them. CDR3 sequence (DNA): TGTGCCAGTAGTATTCCCAGGGGAAGGGGACACTATGGCTACACCTTC. Translating gives CASSIPRGRGHYGYTF. Supplemented by reference TRBV19 and TRBJ1-2, the full variable domain reads DGGITQSPKYLFRKEGQNVTLSCEQNLNHDAMYWYRQDPGQGLRLIYYSQIVNDFQKGDIAEGYSVSREKKESFPLTVTSAQKNPTAFYLCASSIPRGRGHYGYTFGSGTRLTVV.

The V and J genes are TRBV28 and TRBJ2-7, with 7 nucleotides matching TRBD1. Germline lookup yields CDR1 MDHEN and CDR2 SYDVKM. This CDR3 is built from 14 residues. V gave up 3 bases and J gave up 2 bases; unmatched junction bases: 4. CDR3 residues: CASSLPTGAYEQYF. The DNA for the CDR3 is TGTGCCAGCAGTTTGCCCACAGGGGCCTACGAGCAGTACTTC.

V usage is TRBV5-1 and J usage is TRBJ2-4; 15 nucleotides line up with TRBD2. The CDR3 is 18 amino acids. V lost 6 bases to trimming and J lost 0 bases; unmatched junction nucleotides: 7. Germline CDR1 reads SGHRS; CDR2 reads YFSETQ. In nucleotides, the CDR3 is TGCGCCAGCAACCATGGGACTAGCGGGGGGCTAGCCAAAAACATTCAGTACTTC. Residues: CASNHGTSGGLAKNIQYF.

V gene TRBV6-5 combines with J gene TRBJ2-7, with 9 bases identical to TRBD1. This CDR3 spans 13 amino acids. V shed 6 bases, J shed 4 bases, and the junction held 4 bases outside the gene matches. CDR1 is MNHEY and CDR2 is SVGAGI in the germline V gene. CDR3 sequence (DNA): TGTGCCAGCAGACGACAGGGGGAATACGAGCAGTACTTC. Translation gives CASRRQGEYEQYF.

The CDR3 sequence is CASGDRTNFASFGNTIYF. The CDR3 DNA sequence: TGTGCCAGTGGTGACAGGACCAATTTCGCCAGTTTTGGAAACACCATATATTTT. V is TRBV19 and J is TRBJ1-3; TRBD1 might be the D (6 bases). The CDR3 runs 18 residues. Trimming removed 8 bases at V and 3 bases at J, with 26 bases between. CDR1 is LNHDA, CDR2 SQIVND, per germline (reference sequence).

This clone has only a few counts. V and J are TRBV7-8 and TRBJ2-7; D may be TRBD1 (5 bases). Trimming pared 1 base from V and 5 bases from J, leaving 9 bases between. The CDR3 sequence is 13 residues long. CDR1 is SGHVS, CDR2 FQNEAQ, per germline. The CDR3 region is CASSLGRVNEQYF. DNA for the CDR3: TGTGCCAGCAGCTTAGGCAGGGTCAACGAGCAGTACTTC. Full variable domain (remainder filled in from reference TRBV7-8 and TRBJ2-7): GAGVSQSPRYKVAKRGQDVALRCDPISGHVSLFWYQQALGQGPEFLTYFQNEAQLDKSGLPSDRFFAERPEGSVSTLKIQRTQQEDSAVYLCASSLGRVNEQYFGPGTRLTVT.

V usage is TRBV9 and J usage is TRBJ2-6, with D perhaps TRBD1 (5 bases). Germline V gives CDR1 SGDLS, CDR2 YYNGEE. This CDR3 has 14 amino acids. Trimming took off 7 bases at V and 2 bases at J, with 10 bases between the two ends. The chain's CDR3 is CASGIRAGANVLTF. The DNA of the CDR3 is TGTGCCAGCGGTATCAGGGCTGGGGCCAACGTCCTGACTTTC.

This clone came up a few times. The chain has TRBV6-5 and TRBJ1-4; D unresolved. CDR3 length equals 12 residues. In germline, CDR1 is MNHEY, CDR2 SVGAGI. V was shortened by 6 bases and J by 2 bases, with 4 bases between the two germline ends. CDR3 coding DNA: TGTGCCAGCAGGGCTACTAATGAAAAACTGTTTTTT. It is translated as CASRATNEKLFF.

The V call is TRBV5-6, the J call TRBJ2-1; D possibly corresponds to TRBD2 (5 bases). The CDR3 length is 14 residues. V was clipped by 7 bases and J by 6 bases, with 17 bases between them. Germline V gene data show CDR1 as SGHDT and CDR2 as YYEEEE. The CDR3 nucleotides read TGTGCCAGCGGTTCGCGAGGGTCAGGCAATGAGCAGTTCTTC. This sequence encodes CASGSRGSGNEQFF.

This clone was seen once. The V and J genes are TRBV6-5 and TRBJ2-5; maybe TRBD2 (6 bases). The V and J ends lost 6 bases and 5 bases respectively, with 16 bases between them. The CDR3 consists of 14 residues. Germline values: CDR1 MNHEY, CDR2 SVGAGI. The CDR3 sequence is CASRLRPEGETQYF. Written as DNA, the CDR3 is TGTGCCAGCAGATTAAGGCCGGAGGGGGAGACCCAGTACTTC.